This is a list of T cell receptor beta chains from one sample in a study of somatic mutations in cytotoxic T cells in rheumatoid arthritis. Sequenced by immunoSEQ multiplex PCR; TCRdb stores in-frame clones only, minus some. Of around 20,000 clones in the sample, 65% to 70% were seen once. The sample consisted of CD8+ T cells sorted from blood. The origin of the receptors is an adult with rheumatoid arthritis. The conserved cysteine and the conserved F or W are not part of the CDR3 here. Some rows mark clone size as missing; the rest say once, few, many or name a class of expanded clone.

v_call	clone_size	j_call	cdr3_aa
TRBV27	.	TRBJ2-1	ASSYEREGEQF
TRBV13	.	TRBJ1-4	ASSLRQGSGKLF
TRBV19	medium-sized	TRBJ2-7	ASSIYPRAFYEQY
TRBV5-1	.	TRBJ1-1	ASSLAGYTEAF
TRBV19	.	TRBJ1-6	ASSVLPGTGYNSPLH
TRBV5-6	.	TRBJ1-6	ASRQTGVAYNSPLH
TRBV19	few	TRBJ2-7	ASSPSVWHEQY
TRBV10-3	.	TRBJ2-5	AISESLMETQY
TRBV19	.	TRBJ2-3	ASSIESSGPTDTQY
TRBV19	few	TRBJ2-3	ASSFLAELSTDTQY
TRBV2	.	TRBJ1-3	ASSERGDGNTIY
TRBV28	.	TRBJ2-7	ASSPRDPTYEQY
TRBV5-6	.	TRBJ2-3	ASSLSQKSTDTQY
TRBV10-2	few	TRBJ2-2	ASSTGTSGDTGELF
TRBV19	once	TRBJ2-1	ASSIDLGRATYNEQF
TRBV11-3	.	TRBJ2-2	ASSLGANTGELF
TRBV7-9	few	TRBJ2-2	ASSELQAGAGELF
TRBV5-4	.	TRBJ2-1	ASSLMGGSYNEQF
TRBV5-5	.	TRBJ1-5	ASSLYESNQPQH
TRBV10-3	.	TRBJ1-1	AISGWNTEAF
TRBV13	.	TRBJ2-7	ASSPDRTYEQY
TRBV29-1	.	TRBJ2-1	SVEDLASGGNYNEQF
TRBV6-5	.	TRBJ1-2	ASRGFNYGYT
TRBV30	.	TRBJ2-7	AWSDGGNYEQY
TRBV6-6	medium-sized	TRBJ2-3	ASSPTADTQY
TRBV27	.	TRBJ2-7	ASSTGDGTYEQY
TRBV7-8	.	TRBJ2-2	ASSLSPSGYSNTGELF